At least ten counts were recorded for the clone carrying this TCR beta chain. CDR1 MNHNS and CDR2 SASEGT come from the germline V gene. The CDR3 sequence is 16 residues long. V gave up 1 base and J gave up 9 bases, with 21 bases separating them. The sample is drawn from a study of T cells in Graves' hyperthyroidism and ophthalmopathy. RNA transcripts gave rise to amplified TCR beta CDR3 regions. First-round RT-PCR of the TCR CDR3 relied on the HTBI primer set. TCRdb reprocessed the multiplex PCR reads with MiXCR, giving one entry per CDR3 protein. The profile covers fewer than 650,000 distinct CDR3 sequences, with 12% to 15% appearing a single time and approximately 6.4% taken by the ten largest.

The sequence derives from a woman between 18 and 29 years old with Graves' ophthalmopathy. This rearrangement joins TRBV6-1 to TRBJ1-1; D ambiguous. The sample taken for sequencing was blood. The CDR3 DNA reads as TGTGCCAGCAGTGAAGGGTTGGTTTTCGAGAAGGGTAAAGCTTTCTTT. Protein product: CASSEGLVFEKGKAFF.